The 32 T cell receptor beta chains reported below all come from one sample, sequenced in a study of Graves' ophthalmopathy and Graves' hyperthyroidism. RNA transcripts provided the template for amplifying TCR beta CDR3 regions. In the first round, RT-PCR was carried out with HTBI primers, and a multiplex PCR formed the second round. TCRdb ran MiXCR on the multiplex PCR reads and lists one entry per CDR3 protein. The sample yields hundreds of thousands of distinct CDR3 sequences, around 50% seen once. Material: peripheral blood. The receptors stem from an adult man with Graves' ophthalmopathy.

The chain links TRBV2 to TRBJ2-7, with D maybe TRBD1 (5 bases). CDR1 SNHLY and CDR2 FYNNEI come from the germline V gene. The ends were cut back, 5 bases at V and 2 bases at J, with 13 bases in the middle. The CDR3 is 14 residues long. The CDR3 reads CASSPPAGTYEQYF. DNA of the CDR3: TGTGCCAGCAGTCCGCCGGCAGGGACCTACGAGCAGTACTTC.

The CDR3 here is CASQPRAEAFF. The CDR3 coding sequence is TGTGCCAGCCAGCCCCGGGCTGAAGCTTTCTTT. The chain employs TRBV7-9 and TRBJ1-1; D unclear. V gave up 8 bases and J gave up 6 bases, with 10 bases separating them. Looked up from germline, CDR1 is SEHNR and CDR2 is FQNEAQ (reference sequence). CDR3 length: 11 amino acids.

This clonotype appeared a few times. This sequence joins TRBV25-1 and TRBJ1-1, with a weak D call TRBD1 (5 bases). The V and J ends lost 9 bases and 1 base respectively, with 18 bases between them. Germline V gene data show CDR1 as MGHDK and CDR2 as SYGVNS. The CDR3 covers 15 residues. CDR3 sequence reads: CASSYLKGSNTEAFF. CDR3 nucleotide sequence: TGTGCCAGTTCGTATTTAAAGGGGTCGAACACTGAAGCTTTCTTT.

This clonotype came up once. The V gene is TRBV10-3, the J gene TRBJ2-5; D is unresolved. V was shortened by 0 bases and J by 1 base, with 9 bases between the two germline ends. The CDR3 consists of 15 residues. From germline, CDR1 is ENHRY and CDR2 SYGVKD. The CDR3 DNA reads as TGTGCCATCAGTGAGTCGACAAGCTTCCAAGAGACCCAGTACTTC. This codes for CAISESTSFQETQYF.

This clonotype was detected once. The chain combines TRBV7-2 with TRBJ1-6; 9 nucleotides align to TRBD1. CDR1 is SGHTA and CDR2 is FQGNSA in the germline V gene. The V and J ends lost 5 bases and 10 bases, in that order; junction bases with no gene match: 9. The CDR3 length is 15 residues. The CDR3 sequence is CASSSSGQGDSPLHF. As DNA, the CDR3 is TGTGCCAGCAGCAGCTCGGGACAGGGCGACTCACCCCTCCACTTT.

The genes are TRBV29-1 and TRBJ2-1; 9 bases are a match to TRBD1. Looked up from germline, CDR1 is SQVTM and CDR2 is ANQGSEA. This CDR3 spans 14 amino acids. V gave up 6 bases and J gave up 4 bases; unmatched junction bases: 7. The CDR3 reads CSVRDRGEYNEQFF. CDR3 DNA: TGCAGCGTACGAGACAGGGGGGAGTACAATGAGCAGTTCTTC.

This clonotype was counted between two and nine times. This rearrangement joins TRBV15 to TRBJ1-1; tentative D call: TRBD1 (5 bases). This CDR3 is 17 amino acids long. CDR1 and CDR2 (germline): LNHNV, YYDKDF (reference sequence). V was pared by 1 base and J by 1 base, with 16 bases between. This CDR3 reads CATSRVMARGRNTEAFF. CDR3 coding DNA: TGTGCCACCAGCAGAGTAATGGCACGGGGGAGGAACACTGAAGCTTTCTTT.

V is TRBV24-1 and J is TRBJ2-5, with 7 bases that match TRBD2. Germline CDR1 KGHDR, CDR2 SFDVKD. The CDR3 contains 18 residues. V shed 2 bases, J shed 2 bases, and the junction held 13 bases outside the gene matches. In nucleotides, the CDR3 is TGTGCCACCAGTGATTCTCGCGGGAGTCCCTCTCAACAAGAGACCCAGTACTTC. This translates into CATSDSRGSPSQQETQYF.

This rearrangement joins TRBV20-1 to TRBJ1-2; no firm D call. Per germline, CDR1 DFQATT and CDR2 SNEGSKA (reference sequence). The CDR3 has 12 residues. Trimming pared 5 bases from V and 1 base from J, leaving 8 bases between. CDR3 DNA sequence: TGCAGTGCTGAACCGGGTAACTATGGCTACACCTTC. Translating gives CSAEPGNYGYTF.

The CDR3 DNA is TGTGCCAGCAGCTCGCGGACAGGGGATGGAGAGCAGTACTTC. Protein sequence: CASSSRTGDGEQYF. This chain joins TRBV7-9 and TRBJ2-5; 9 positions match TRBD1. With V trimmed by 4 bases and J by 11 bases, 11 bases remained unmatched. This CDR3 region has 14 residues. Germline CDR1 and CDR2: SEHNR and FQNEAQ (reference sequence).

This clonotype was counted many times. V and J are TRBV19 and TRBJ1-2; 9 bases are a match to TRBD1. The CDR3 consists of 14 residues. Germline loops: CDR1 LNHDA, CDR2 SQIVND (reference sequence). J was trimmed by 3 bases and V by 7 bases; bases with no gene match: 6. This CDR3 is CASIQGQGDYGYTF. CDR3 sequence (DNA): TGTGCCAGTATCCAGGGACAGGGAGACTATGGCTACACCTTC.

V is TRBV11-1 and J is TRBJ1-2; D gene ambiguous. This CDR3 comprises 14 residues. Germline lookup yields CDR1 SGHAT and CDR2 FQDESV (reference sequence). Trimming stripped 2 bases from V and 2 bases from J, with 9 bases between. The CDR3 here is CASSLWTGNYGYTF. CDR3 sequence (DNA): TGTGCCAGCAGCTTATGGACGGGCAACTATGGCTACACCTTC.

This clonotype was observed at least ten times. V is TRBV29-1 and J is TRBJ1-5; D gene unclear. Germline V gene data show CDR1 as SQVTM and CDR2 as ANQGSEA. Trimming left V 5 bases short and J 8 bases short, with 13 bases between. The CDR3 extends over 12 amino acids. The CDR3 sequence is CSVLIAGKPQHF. CDR3 coding DNA: TGCAGCGTTTTAATCGCGGGGAAGCCCCAGCATTTT.

J is TRBJ2-6 and V is TRBV3-1; D might be TRBD1 or TRBD2, each matching 6 bases. This CDR3 comprises 15 residues. Germline V gene lookup returns CDR1 LGHDT and CDR2 YNNKEL (reference sequence). Between the trimmed V and J ends, which lost 5 bases and 2 bases, there was a span of 10 bases. The CDR3 loop is CASSYREAGANVLTF. For the CDR3, the DNA is TGTGCCAGCAGCTACAGGGAGGCTGGGGCCAACGTCCTGACTTTC. The full variable domain, with the rest looked up from reference TRBV3-1 and TRBJ2-6, is DTAVSQTPKYLVTQMGNDKSIKCEQNLGHDTMYWYKQDSKKFLKIMFSYNNKELIINETVPNRFSPKSPDKAHLNLHINSLELGDSAVYFCASSYREAGANVLTFGAGSRLTVL.

This chain joins TRBV4-1 and TRBJ2-7; 11 positions match TRBD1. Germline-derived CDR1 and CDR2 are MGHRA and YSYEKL. The CDR3 sequence is 13 residues long. J was trimmed by 7 bases and V by 6 bases; bases with no gene match: 5. CDR3 in amino acids: CASSGGQGGEQYF. CDR3 bases: TGCGCCAGCAGTGGGGGACAGGGGGGGGAGCAGTACTTC.

Remarks on this clonotype: The junction does not match germline at one end; this may be a read error. The rearrangement links TRBV10-2 to TRBJ2-5; TRBD2 aligns across 10 bases. The germline V gene has CDR1 WSHSY and CDR2 SAAADI. The CDR3 covers 16 residues. The CDR3 protein is CASSVGAAGGQETQYF. The CDR3 bases are TGTGCCAGCAGCGTAGGAGCAGCGGGGGGGCAAGAGACCCAGTACTTC.

The J gene is TRBJ2-2, the V gene TRBV20-1, with 14 bases identical to TRBD2. Germline V gene data show CDR1 as DFQATT and CDR2 as SNEGSKA (reference sequence). The CDR3 runs to 15 residues. V gave up 5 bases and J gave up 9 bases; unmatched junction bases: 8. CDR3 in DNA: TGCAGTGCTTCGACTAGCGGGAGGGGTGAGCGGGAGCTGTTTTTT. As protein: CSASTSGRGERELFF.

Worth noting for this clonotype: This CDR3 is missing its conserved last phenylalanine or tryptophan, likely due to a read error. The gene calls are TRBV29-1 and TRBJ2-7; D might be TRBD2 (5 bases). Looked up from germline, CDR1 is SQVTM and CDR2 is ANQGSEA. The CDR3 covers 13 residues. The germline V and J ends were trimmed by 4 bases and 1 base, with 11 bases remaining between them. CDR3 in DNA: TGCAGCGTTGTCGGAGGCGGTTCCTACGAGCAGTACATC. This encodes CSVVGGGSYEQYI.

This clonotype was detected ten times or more. This rearrangement joins TRBV7-9 to TRBJ2-7; D may be TRBD1 (5 bases). The length of the CDR3 is 15 residues. Trimming cost V 4 bases and J 0 bases, with 13 bases left between them. Germline CDR1 SEHNR, CDR2 FQNEAQ (reference sequence). The CDR3 DNA reads as TGTGCCAGCAGCTCAACAGGCTCACGCTCCTACGAGCAGTACTTC. Protein: CASSSTGSRSYEQYF. The variable domain in full, with the rest retrieved from reference TRBV7-9 and TRBJ2-7, is DTGVSQNPRHKITKRGQNVTFRCDPISEHNRLYWYRQTLGQGPEFLTYFQNEAQLEKSRLLSDRFSAERPKGSFSTLEIQRTEQGDSAMYLCASSSTGSRSYEQYFGPGTRLTVT.

This rearrangement joins TRBV20-1 to TRBJ1-2; 9 bases align to TRBD1. Trimming at V came to 0 bases and at J to 1 base, leaving 3 bases not matched to a gene. The CDR3 totals 15 residues. Germline V gene sequence: CDR1 DFQATT, CDR2 SNEGSKA (reference sequence). The CDR3 is CSAREQGANNYGYTF. CDR3 sequence (DNA): TGCAGTGCTAGAGAACAGGGGGCCAATAACTATGGCTACACCTTC.

The chain combines TRBV7-2 with TRBJ2-5; perhaps TRBD2 as D (6 bases). CDR3 length: 14 amino acids. Germline loops: CDR1 SGHTA, CDR2 FQGNSA. V lost 5 bases to trimming and J lost 4 bases, with 14 bases between them. Written as DNA, the CDR3 is TGTGCCAGCAGCCCCCGCTCCGGGGGAGAGACCCAGTACTTC. Its translation is CASSPRSGGETQYF.

The rearrangement links TRBV20-1 to TRBJ2-7; 12 bases line up with TRBD2. Trimming took 6 bases from V and 0 from J; bases not matched to a gene: 3. CDR3 length: 14 residues. Germline V gene lookup returns CDR1 DFQATT and CDR2 SNEGSKA (reference sequence). The CDR3 here is CSALTSGSSYEQYF. DNA for the CDR3: TGCAGTGCGCTGACTAGCGGGAGCTCCTACGAGCAGTACTTC.

Comments on this clonotype: Its ends do not fully match the called genes, so a read error is possible. The chain combines TRBV24-1 with TRBJ2-7, with 9 nucleotides matching TRBD2. The germline CDR1 and CDR2 sequences are KGHDR and SFDVKD. CDR3 length: 16 residues. The CDR3 is CASSPRISGGWDEQYF. The CDR3, as DNA: TGTGCCAGCAGTCCACGAATTAGCGGGGGTTGGGACGAGCAGTACTTC.

This clonotype was counted between two and nine times. The rearrangement joins TRBV3-1 to TRBJ2-7, with D perhaps being TRBD1 or TRBD2 (5 bases each). The CDR3 is made up of 13 amino acids. CDR1 and CDR2 (germline): LGHDT, YNNKEL (reference sequence). V dropped 3 bases and J dropped 6 bases, with 12 bases sitting between them. CDR3 residues: CASSHGTYGEQYF. CDR3 in DNA: TGTGCCAGCAGCCATGGGACGTACGGCGAGCAGTACTTC.

This clonotype was recorded a few times. The chain employs TRBV9 and TRBJ1-1, with D tentatively TRBD1 (6 bases). V was shortened by 0 bases and J by 4 bases, with 19 bases between the two germline ends. Germline V gene lookup returns CDR1 SGDLS and CDR2 YYNGEE. The CDR3 has 17 residues. The CDR3 DNA is TGTGCCAGCAGCGTAGATGGGCAGGGGAGTTTTCCCACTGAAGCTTTCTTT. Encoded protein: CASSVDGQGSFPTEAFF.

Comment on this clonotype: Germline is not matched at one junction end, which may reflect a read error. V usage is TRBV4-1 and J usage is TRBJ1-1, with a weak D call TRBD1 (6 bases). The CDR3 has 15 amino acids. CDR1 is MGHRA, CDR2 YSYEKL, per germline. The DNA of the CDR3 is TGTGCCAGCAGCCCGGGCAGCAGGGGTGAGACTGAAGCTTTCTTT. Its translation: CASSPGSRGETEAFF.

V gene TRBV29-1 combines with J gene TRBJ2-5; TRBD2 matches 9 bases. This CDR3 spans 16 amino acids. The V and J ends lost 1 base and 4 bases, in that order; junction bases with no gene match: 10. Looked up from germline, CDR1 is SQVTM and CDR2 is ANQGSEA. The chain's CDR3 is CSVEVLLAGARETQYF. The CDR3 nucleotides read TGCAGCGTTGAAGTTTTGTTAGCGGGAGCTCGAGAGACCCAGTACTTC.

This chain joins TRBV2 and TRBJ2-7; the D gene is possibly TRBD1 (5 bases). Germline V gives CDR1 SNHLY, CDR2 FYNNEI. Trimming removed 8 bases from V and 0 bases from J, with 14 bases in between. The CDR3 length is 14 residues. CDR3 sequence: CASSPTQGSYEQYF. DNA of the CDR3: TGTGCCAGCTCACCAACCCAGGGCTCCTACGAGCAGTACTTC.

In this sample, this clonotype turned up many times. V gene TRBV15 combines with J gene TRBJ1-1, with D possibly TRBD1 on 6 matching bases. V was trimmed by 0 bases and J by 7 bases, leaving 12 bases between them. The CDR3 runs to 14 residues. Germline V CDR1 and CDR2: LNHNV, YYDKDF (reference sequence). In nucleotides, the CDR3 is TGTGCCACCAGCAGAGATCGGGGGCTCGATGAAGCTTTCTTT. This sequence encodes CATSRDRGLDEAFF.

This clonotype was found a few times. The V and J genes are TRBV9 and TRBJ1-2; D is ambiguous. There are 15 residues in the CDR3. CDR1 is SGDLS, CDR2 YYNGEE, per germline. Between the trimmed V and J ends, which lost 4 bases and 2 bases, there was a span of 15 bases. CDR3 nucleotides: TGTGCCAGCAGCCCTCAATTGGGCCCCAACTATGGCTACACCTTC. Protein product: CASSPQLGPNYGYTF.

The chain combines TRBV9 with TRBJ2-5; TRBD2 might be the D (6 bases). The V and J ends lost 4 bases and 2 bases respectively, with 12 bases between them. The CDR3 length is 14 residues. Germline CDR1 and CDR2: SGDLS and YYNGEE. This CDR3 is CASSQVREQETQYF. The CDR3 nucleotides read TGTGCCAGCAGCCAAGTGCGGGAACAAGAGACCCAGTACTTC.

The V call is TRBV29-1, the J call TRBJ2-3, with 8 bases lining up with TRBD2. The junction had 6 bases not matched to a gene; V was cut back by 7 bases and J by 0 bases. CDR1 is SQVTM, CDR2 ANQGSEA, per germline. The CDR3 runs 14 residues. As DNA, the CDR3 is TGCAGCGCCCTTCCTAGCGGGAGCACAGATACGCAGTATTTT. Protein sequence: CSALPSGSTDTQYF.